This section outlines one TCR beta chain sequence together with its context. This clonotype turned up a few times. Its antigen is currently not known. Base qualities are not recorded, but no much larger clone differs from it by a single base. The CDR3 holds 14 amino acids from the cysteine to the phenylalanine. Of the read, only the CDR3 DNA is kept; its 42 bases are in frame from base 1. The junction shows trimming of 10 bases on V and 5 bases on J, plus 17 bases between the germline ends. CDR1 MNHEY and CDR2 SMNVEV were looked up in the germline V gene (reference sequence). The data belong to a study of CD8 T cells in ankylosing spondylitis (dated by TCRdb to 2016 to 2017). Notes on the research overall: T cell receptor beta repertoires were profiled in healthy donors and ankylosing spondylitis patients so that disease-linked TCR variants could be found. The whole study cohort included 108 healthy donors and under 30 ankylosing spondylitis patients. Peripheral blood was sampled, and synovial fluid was additionally collected from ankylosing spondylitis patients.

For sequencing, an Illumina HiSeq 2500 was employed. Quantitative 5'-RACE with molecular barcodes was used to prepare TCR beta libraries. Regarding the original processing steps: Disease-linked TCR variants were identified with a new computational method built on a probabilistic model of VDJ rearrangement. TCRdb reprocessing: public reads trimmed at Q25 with fastp, clones called with MiXCR, in-frame beta chains kept. Every distinct CDR3 protein forms one entry, paired with its most common genes and DNA. Clone size and V and J calls follow TCRdb, not the original study. This sample is represented by under 450,000 distinct CDR3 sequences; about a sixth of them were singletons. 1% of the sample goes to the ten largest clones. The full study reports these points: Significant enrichment of the disease-linked clones was reported in matched synovial fluid samples from ankylosing spondylitis patients. In peripheral blood, the disease-linked clones were found at relatively low frequencies and had a CD8+ phenotype. Blood from ankylosing spondylitis patients appeared to be characterized by a TCR beta motif made up of seven or eight highly homologous amino acid variants. Some TCR beta motif variants had previously been reported in synovial fluid and blood of reactive arthritis patients, which suggested common disease-initiation mechanisms.

This clonotype was sampled from a male donor with ankylosing spondylitis. The sample was blood, either unsorted or a sorted T cell fraction (not recorded which). The sequence is built from TRBV27 and TRBJ1-4; a tentative D call is TRBD1 (6 bases match). The DNA reads as follows: TGTGCCATATCACCGGGGGGCGCAAATGAAAAACTGTTTTTT. Its protein reads: CAISPGGANEKLFF.